A single sample is the source of the 4 T cell receptor beta chains below, sequenced in a study of blood T cell repertoires in COVID-19. Profiled with immunoSEQ multiplex PCR; TCRdb holds only in-frame clones, not every one. The table includes approximately 200,000 clones, about 85% detected once. The specimen sequenced was PBMCs or T cells enriched from blood (not recorded which). These receptors all come from a man aged 35-49 years who had recovered from COVID-19.

The CDR3: CASSEGGFAGDEQYF. In DNA, the CDR3 is TGTGCCAGCAGCGAGGGTGGGTTTGCAGGGGACGAGCAGTACTTC. The V gene is TRBV9, the J gene TRBJ2-7; D may be TRBD1 (6 bases). Trimming left V 3 bases short and J 5 bases short, with 18 bases between. The CDR3 has 15 amino acids. Germline V gene data show CDR1 as SGDLS and CDR2 as YYNGEE. Variable domain in full (rest from reference TRBV9 and TRBJ2-7): DSGVTQTPKHLITATGQRVTLRCSPRSGDLSVYWYQQSLDQGLQFLIQYYNGEERAKGNILERFSAQQFPDLHSELNLSSLELGDSALYFCASSEGGFAGDEQYFGPGTRLTVT.

V is TRBV27 and J is TRBJ2-3; 9 bases fit TRBD2. Germline assignment: CDR1 MNHEY and CDR2 SMNVEV (reference sequence). V gave up 0 bases and J gave up 6 bases; unmatched junction bases: 13. The CDR3 runs 18 residues. For the CDR3, the DNA is TGTGCCAGCAGTTTATCGCAGGGGTGGCTAGCGGGATTTGATACGCAGTATTTT. Protein sequence: CASSLSQGWLAGFDTQYF.

The chain joins TRBV4-1 to TRBJ2-7, with a possible D match to TRBD2 (6 bases). Germline CDR1 MGHRA, CDR2 YSYEKL. The CDR3 runs to 16 residues. Trimming pared 4 bases from V and 0 bases from J, leaving 16 bases between. DNA of the CDR3: TGCGCCAGCAGCCCAGCCCGGGACTTAGACTCCTACGAGCAGTACTTC. Residues: CASSPARDLDSYEQYF.

The genes are TRBV29-1 and TRBJ2-5, with a possible D match to TRBD1 (6 bases). This CDR3 spans 12 amino acids. V lost 8 bases and J lost 3, with 13 bases in between. In germline, CDR1 is SQVTM, CDR2 ANQGSEA. The CDR3 sequence: CSTGQTEETQYF. The CDR3 nucleotides read TGCAGCACTGGACAGACGGAAGAGACCCAGTACTTC. Together with reference TRBV29-1 and TRBJ2-5, the CDR3 gives the full variable domain: SAVISQKPSRDICQRGTSLTIQCQVDSQVTMMFWYRQQPGQSLTLIATANQGSEATYESGFVIDKFPISRPNLTFSTLTVSNMSPEDSSIYLCSTGQTEETQYFGPGTRLLVL.